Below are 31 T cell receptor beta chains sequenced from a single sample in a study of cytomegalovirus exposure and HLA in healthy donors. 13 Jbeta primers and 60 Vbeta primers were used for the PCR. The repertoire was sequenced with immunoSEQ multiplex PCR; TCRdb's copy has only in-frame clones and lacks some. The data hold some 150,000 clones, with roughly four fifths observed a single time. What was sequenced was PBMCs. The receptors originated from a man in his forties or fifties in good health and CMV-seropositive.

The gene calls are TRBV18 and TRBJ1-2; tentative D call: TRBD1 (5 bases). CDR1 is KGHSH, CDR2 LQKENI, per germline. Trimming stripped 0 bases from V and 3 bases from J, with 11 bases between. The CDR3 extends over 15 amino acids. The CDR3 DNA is TGTGCCAGCTCACCACCGACAGTCTTCGACTATGGCTACACCTTC. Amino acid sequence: CASSPPTVFDYGYTF.

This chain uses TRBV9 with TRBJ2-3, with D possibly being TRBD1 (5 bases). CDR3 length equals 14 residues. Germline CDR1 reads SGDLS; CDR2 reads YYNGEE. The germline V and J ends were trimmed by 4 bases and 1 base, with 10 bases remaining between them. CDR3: CASSRGSGTDTQYF. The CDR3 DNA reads TGTGCCAGCAGCAGGGGCTCGGGCACAGATACGCAGTATTTT.

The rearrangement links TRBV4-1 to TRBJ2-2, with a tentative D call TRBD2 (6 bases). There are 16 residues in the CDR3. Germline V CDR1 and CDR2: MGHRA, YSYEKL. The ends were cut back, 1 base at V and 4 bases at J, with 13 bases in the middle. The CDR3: CASSQAATRGTGELFF. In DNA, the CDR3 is TGCGCCAGCAGCCAAGCAGCGACTAGGGGCACCGGGGAGCTGTTTTTT.

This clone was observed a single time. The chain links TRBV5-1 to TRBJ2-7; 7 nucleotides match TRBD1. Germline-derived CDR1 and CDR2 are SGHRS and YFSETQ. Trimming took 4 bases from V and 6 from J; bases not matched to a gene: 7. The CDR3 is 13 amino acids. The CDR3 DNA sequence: TGCGCCAGCAGCCCCCAGGGGGTTGGCGAGCAGTACTTC. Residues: CASSPQGVGEQYF.

The CDR3: CASGTGLRTEAFF. The CDR3 bases are TGTGCTAGTGGGACAGGACTTAGGACTGAAGCTTTCTTT. The chain carries TRBV12-5 and TRBJ1-1; a possible D gene is TRBD1 (6 bases). V lost 6 bases and J 5 bases, leaving 13 bases between the germline ends. Germline loops: CDR1 LGHNT, CDR2 FRNRAP. The CDR3 is 13 residues long.

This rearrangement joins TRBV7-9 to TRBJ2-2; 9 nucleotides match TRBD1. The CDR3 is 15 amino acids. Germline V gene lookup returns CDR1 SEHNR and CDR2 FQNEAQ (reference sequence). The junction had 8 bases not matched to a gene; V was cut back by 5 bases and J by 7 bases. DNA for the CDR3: TGTGCCAGCAGCCCCGGGACAGGGAGGAACGGGGAGCTGTTTTTT. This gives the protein CASSPGTGRNGELFF.

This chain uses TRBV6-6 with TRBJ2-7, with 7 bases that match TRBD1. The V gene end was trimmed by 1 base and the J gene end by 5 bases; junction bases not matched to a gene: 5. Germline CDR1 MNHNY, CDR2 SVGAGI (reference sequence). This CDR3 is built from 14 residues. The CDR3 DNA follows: TGTGCCAGCAGTTACTACGAGACAGGGAACGAGCAGTACTTC. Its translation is CASSYYETGNEQYF.

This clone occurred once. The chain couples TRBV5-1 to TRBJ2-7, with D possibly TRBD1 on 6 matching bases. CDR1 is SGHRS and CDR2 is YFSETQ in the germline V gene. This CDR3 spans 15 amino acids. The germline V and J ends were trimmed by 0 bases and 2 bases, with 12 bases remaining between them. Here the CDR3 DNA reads TGCGCCAGCAGCTTGGTATCACAGGGACCCTACGAGCAGTACTTC. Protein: CASSLVSQGPYEQYF.

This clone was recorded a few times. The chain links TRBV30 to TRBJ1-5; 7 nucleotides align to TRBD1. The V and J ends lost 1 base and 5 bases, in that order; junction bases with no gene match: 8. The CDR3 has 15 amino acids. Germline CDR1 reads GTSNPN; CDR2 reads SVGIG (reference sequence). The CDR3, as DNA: TGTGCCTGGAGTGAACCGGGACAGCCAGATCAGCCCCAGCATTTT. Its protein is CAWSEPGQPDQPQHF.

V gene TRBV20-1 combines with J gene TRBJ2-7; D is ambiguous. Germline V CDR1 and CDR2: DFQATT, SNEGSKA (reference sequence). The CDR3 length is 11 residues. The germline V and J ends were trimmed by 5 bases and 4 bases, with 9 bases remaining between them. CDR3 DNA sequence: TGCAGTGCTCTAGTGAAGTACGAGCAGTACTTC. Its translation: CSALVKYEQYF.

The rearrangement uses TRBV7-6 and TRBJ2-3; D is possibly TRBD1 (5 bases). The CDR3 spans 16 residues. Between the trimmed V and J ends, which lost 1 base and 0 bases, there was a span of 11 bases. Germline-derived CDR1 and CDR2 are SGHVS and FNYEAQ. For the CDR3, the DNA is TGTGCCAGCAGCTTAGTTAGGACATCTAGCACAGATACGCAGTATTTT. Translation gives CASSLVRTSSTDTQYF.

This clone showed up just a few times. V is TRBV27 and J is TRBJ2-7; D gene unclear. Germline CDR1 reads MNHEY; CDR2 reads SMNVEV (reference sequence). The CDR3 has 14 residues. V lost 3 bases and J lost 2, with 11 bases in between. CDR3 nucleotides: TGTGCCAGCAGTTTTAGTGGCGCGGCCTACGAGCAGTACTTC. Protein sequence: CASSFSGAAYEQYF.

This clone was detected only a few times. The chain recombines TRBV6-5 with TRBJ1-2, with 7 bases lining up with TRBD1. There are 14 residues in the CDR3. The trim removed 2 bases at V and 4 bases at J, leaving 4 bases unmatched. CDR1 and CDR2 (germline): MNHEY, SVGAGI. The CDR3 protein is CASSYTTGTYGYTF. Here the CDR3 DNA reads TGTGCCAGCAGTTACACGACAGGGACCTATGGCTACACCTTC.

This CDR3 is CASSVVGQKYEQYF. CDR3 in DNA: TGTGCCAGCAGCGTAGTCGGACAGAAGTACGAGCAGTACTTC. The chain carries TRBV9 and TRBJ2-7; D may be TRBD1 (6 bases). Germline assignment: CDR1 SGDLS and CDR2 YYNGEE. This CDR3 is 14 amino acids long. V dropped 0 bases and J dropped 4 bases, with 11 bases sitting between them.

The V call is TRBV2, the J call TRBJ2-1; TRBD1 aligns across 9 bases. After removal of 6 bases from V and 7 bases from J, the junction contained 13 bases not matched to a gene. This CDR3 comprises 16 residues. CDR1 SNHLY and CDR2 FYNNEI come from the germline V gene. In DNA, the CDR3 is TGTGCCAGCAGAAGGGACAGGGTGGGTGGTTTGAATGAGCAGTTCTTC. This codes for CASRRDRVGGLNEQFF.

CDR3 bases: TGTGCCAGCAGCTCCGGGACAGGGGGCACTGAAGCTTTCTTT. Its translation is CASSSGTGGTEAFF. V and J are TRBV5-4 and TRBJ1-1, with TRBD1 matching over 11 bases. Trimming removed 3 bases from V and 4 bases from J; junction bases left unmatched: 2. CDR3 length: 14 residues. The germline V gene encodes CDR1 SGHNT and CDR2 YYREEE (reference sequence).

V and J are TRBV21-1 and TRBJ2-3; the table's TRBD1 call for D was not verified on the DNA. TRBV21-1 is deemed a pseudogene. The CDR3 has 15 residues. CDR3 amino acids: CASSKSGLNTDTQYF. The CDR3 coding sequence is TGTGCCAGCAGCAAATCAGGGTTGAACACAGATACGCAGTATTTT.

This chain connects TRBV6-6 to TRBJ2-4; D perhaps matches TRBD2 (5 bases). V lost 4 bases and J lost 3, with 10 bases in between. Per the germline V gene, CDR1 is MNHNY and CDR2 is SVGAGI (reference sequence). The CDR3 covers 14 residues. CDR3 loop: CASSWERVKNIQYF. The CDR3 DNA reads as TGTGCCAGCAGTTGGGAGAGGGTCAAAAACATTCAGTACTTC.

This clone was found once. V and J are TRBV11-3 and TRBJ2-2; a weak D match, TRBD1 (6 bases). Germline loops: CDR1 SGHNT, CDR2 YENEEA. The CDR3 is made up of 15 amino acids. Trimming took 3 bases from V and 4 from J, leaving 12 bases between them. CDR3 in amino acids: CASSFRGIGTGELFF. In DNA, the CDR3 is TGTGCCAGCAGCTTTAGGGGGATCGGCACCGGGGAGCTGTTTTTT. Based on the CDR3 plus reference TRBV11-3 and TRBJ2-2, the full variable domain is EAGVVQSPRYKIIEKKQPVAFWCNPISGHNTLYWYLQNLGQGPELLIRYENEEAVDDSQLPKDRFSAERLKGVDSTLKIQPAELGDSAVYLCASSFRGIGTGELFFGEGSRLTVL.

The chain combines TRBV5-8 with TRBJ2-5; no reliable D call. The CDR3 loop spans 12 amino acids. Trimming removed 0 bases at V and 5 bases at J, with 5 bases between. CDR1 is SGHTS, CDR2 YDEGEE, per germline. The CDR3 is CASSLDQETQYF. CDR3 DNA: TGTGCCAGCAGCTTGGATCAGGAGACCCAGTACTTC.

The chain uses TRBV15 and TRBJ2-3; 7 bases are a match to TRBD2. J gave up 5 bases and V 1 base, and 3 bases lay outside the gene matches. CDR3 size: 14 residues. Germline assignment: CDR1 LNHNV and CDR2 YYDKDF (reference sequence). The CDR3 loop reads CATSRGGGKDTQYF. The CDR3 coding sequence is TGTGCCACCAGCAGAGGGGGGGGAAAAGATACGCAGTATTTT. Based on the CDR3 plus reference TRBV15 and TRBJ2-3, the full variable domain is DAMVIQNPRYQVTQFGKPVTLSCSQTLNHNVMYWYQQKSSQAPKLLFHYYDKDFNNEADTPDNFQSRRPNTSFCFLDIRSPGLGDTAMYLCATSRGGGKDTQYFGPGTRLTVL.

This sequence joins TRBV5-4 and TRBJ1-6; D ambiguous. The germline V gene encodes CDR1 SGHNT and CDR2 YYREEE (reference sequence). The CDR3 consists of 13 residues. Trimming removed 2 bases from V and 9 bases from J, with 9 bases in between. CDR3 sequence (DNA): TGTGCCAGCAGCTTACGAGAAGCTTCACCCCTCCACTTT. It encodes CASSLREASPLHF.

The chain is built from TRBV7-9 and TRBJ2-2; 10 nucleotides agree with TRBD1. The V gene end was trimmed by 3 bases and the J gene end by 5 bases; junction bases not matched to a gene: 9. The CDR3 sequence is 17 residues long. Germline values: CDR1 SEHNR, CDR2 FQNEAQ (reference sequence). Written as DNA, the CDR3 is TGTGCCAGCAGCTTTGCCTCGGGACAGGGGTTAACCGGGGAGCTGTTTTTT. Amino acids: CASSFASGQGLTGELFF.

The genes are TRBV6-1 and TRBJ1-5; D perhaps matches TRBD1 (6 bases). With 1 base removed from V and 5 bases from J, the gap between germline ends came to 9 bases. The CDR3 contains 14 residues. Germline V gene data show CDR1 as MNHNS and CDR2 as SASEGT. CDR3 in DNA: TGTGCCAGCAGTGAAGGGGGGCCGGATCAGCCCCAGCATTTT. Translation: CASSEGGPDQPQHF.

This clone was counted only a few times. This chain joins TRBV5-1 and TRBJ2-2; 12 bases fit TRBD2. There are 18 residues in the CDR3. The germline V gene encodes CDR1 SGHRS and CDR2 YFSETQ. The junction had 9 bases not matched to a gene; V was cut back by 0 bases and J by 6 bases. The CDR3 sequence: CASSLGPSGRARSGELFF. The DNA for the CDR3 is TGCGCCAGCAGCTTGGGGCCTAGCGGGAGGGCCAGGTCCGGGGAGCTGTTTTTT.

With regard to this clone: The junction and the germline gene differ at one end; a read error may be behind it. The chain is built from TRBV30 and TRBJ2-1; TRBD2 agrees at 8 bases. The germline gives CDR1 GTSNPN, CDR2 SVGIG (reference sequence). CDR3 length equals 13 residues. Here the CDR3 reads CAWRQSSTGLVVF. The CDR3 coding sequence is TGTGCCTGGAGGCAATCGTCTACGGGACTAGTTGTCTTC.

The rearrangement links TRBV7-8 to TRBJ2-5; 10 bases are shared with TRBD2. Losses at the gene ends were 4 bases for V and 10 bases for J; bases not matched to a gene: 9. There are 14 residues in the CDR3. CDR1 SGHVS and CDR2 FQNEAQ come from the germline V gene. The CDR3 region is CASSYSGGYLGQYF. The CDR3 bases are TGTGCCAGCAGCTATAGCGGGGGGTATCTAGGCCAGTACTTC.

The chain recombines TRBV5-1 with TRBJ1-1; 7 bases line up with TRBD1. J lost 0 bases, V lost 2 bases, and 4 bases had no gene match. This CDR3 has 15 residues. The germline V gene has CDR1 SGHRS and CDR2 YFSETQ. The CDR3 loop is CASSFQGQMNTEAFF. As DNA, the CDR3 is TGCGCCAGCAGCTTTCAGGGACAGATGAACACTGAAGCTTTCTTT.

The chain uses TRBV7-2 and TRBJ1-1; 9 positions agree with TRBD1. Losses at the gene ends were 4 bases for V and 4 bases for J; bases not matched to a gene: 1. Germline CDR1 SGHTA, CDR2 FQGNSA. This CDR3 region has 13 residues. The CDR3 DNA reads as TGTGCCAGCAGCTGGGACAGGGCCACTGAAGCTTTCTTT. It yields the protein CASSWDRATEAFF.

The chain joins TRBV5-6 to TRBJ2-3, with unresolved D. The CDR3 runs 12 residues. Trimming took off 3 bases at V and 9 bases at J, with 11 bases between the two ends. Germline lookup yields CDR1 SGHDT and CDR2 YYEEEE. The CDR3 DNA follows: TGTGCCAGCAGCTCCCTCCACATGACGCAGTATTTT. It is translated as CASSSLHMTQYF.

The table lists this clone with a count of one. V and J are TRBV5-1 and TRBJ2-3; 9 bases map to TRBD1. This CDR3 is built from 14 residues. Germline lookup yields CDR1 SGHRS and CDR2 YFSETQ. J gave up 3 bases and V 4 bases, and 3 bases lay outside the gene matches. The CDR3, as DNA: TGCGCCAGCAGCCAAGGACAGGGGACAGATACGCAGTATTTT. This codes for CASSQGQGTDTQYF.